This TCR beta chain was profiled in a study of T cell repertoires in ileal Crohn's disease. Study-level findings and limits: Mucosal expansions were suggested to be mainly CD8 T cells. Active smokers at surgery had more clonal expansions than non-smokers.

Specified time point: neoterminal ileum biopsy at postoperative endoscopy, about 6 months after surgery. Eligibility required adulthood, ileal or ileocolonic Crohn's disease and indicated ileocolonic resection. Only one count was recorded for this clone. The antigen is undetermined. Germline values: CDR1 SGHRS, CDR2 YFSETQ. J gave up 2 bases and V 3 bases, and 3 bases lay outside the gene matches. This CDR3 is built from 15 residues. Profiled with immunoSEQ multiplex PCR; TCRdb holds only in-frame clones, not every one. The sample lists about 11,000 clones, 75% to 85% occurring once. This sequence was found in an adult with Crohn's disease. The genes are TRBV5-1 and TRBJ2-1; TRBD2 agrees at 9 bases. Specimen: ileal tissue. CDR3 sequence (DNA): TGCGCCAGCAGCTATGCGGGGGGGGCCTACAATGAGCAGTTCTTC. This encodes CASSYAGGAYNEQFF.